This T cell receptor (beta chain) was identified during a study of control samples from healthy donors and cancer patients (dated by TCRdb to about 2020). As for this clone: Which antigen it targets is not known. Base quality data are lacking; no much larger clone is found one base away.

Taken from cysteine to phenylalanine, the CDR3 has 13 residues. Kept here is only the CDR3 DNA, which spans 39 bases and is read in frame from base 1. V is cut by 0 bases and J by 8 bases, and the space between the germline ends is 8 bases. From a lookup of the germline V gene, CDR1 and CDR2 are KGHSH and LQKENI. Libraries were made using the immunoSEQ multiplex PCR assay. Sourced from immuneACCESS, this table was stored by TCRdb with only in-frame sequences that have V and J called. A share of the clones is absent; for the studies checked, an unresolved V gene accounts for under half, and the remainder has no known explanation. Within this sample are 150,000 to 200,000 clones, with around 89% of them counted one time only. The top ten clones comprise roughly 1.3% of the sample.

The sequence was obtained from a woman between 45 and 60 years old in good health. Input material: blood. The chain joins TRBV18 to TRBJ2-1, with the D segment identity uncertain. The CDR3 has the sequence CASSPPYLDEQFF. The nucleotide sequence reads as follows: TGTGCCAGCTCACCACCTTACCTCGATGAGCAGTTCTTC.